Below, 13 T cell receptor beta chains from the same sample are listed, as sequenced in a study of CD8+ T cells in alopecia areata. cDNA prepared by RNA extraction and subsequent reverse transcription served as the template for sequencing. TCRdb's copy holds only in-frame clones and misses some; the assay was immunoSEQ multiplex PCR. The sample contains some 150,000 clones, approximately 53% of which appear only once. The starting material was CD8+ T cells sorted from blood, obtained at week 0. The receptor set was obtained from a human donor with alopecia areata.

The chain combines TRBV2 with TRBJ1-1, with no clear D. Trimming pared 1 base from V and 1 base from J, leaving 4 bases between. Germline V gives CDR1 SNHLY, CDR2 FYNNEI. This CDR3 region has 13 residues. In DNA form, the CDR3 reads TGTGCCAGCAGTGAAGTCCCGAACACTGAAGCTTTCTTT. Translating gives CASSEVPNTEAFF.

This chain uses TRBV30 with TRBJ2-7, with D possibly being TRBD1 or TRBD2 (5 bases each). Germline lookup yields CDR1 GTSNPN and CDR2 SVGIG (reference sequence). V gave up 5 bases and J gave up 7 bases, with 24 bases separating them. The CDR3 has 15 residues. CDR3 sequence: CAWDERGPRPVEQYF. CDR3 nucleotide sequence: TGTGCCTGGGATGAGAGGGGTCCAAGGCCAGTGGAGCAGTACTTC.

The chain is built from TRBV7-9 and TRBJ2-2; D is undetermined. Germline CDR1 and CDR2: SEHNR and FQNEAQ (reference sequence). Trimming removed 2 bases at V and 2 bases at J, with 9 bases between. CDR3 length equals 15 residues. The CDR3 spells CASSLWSANTGELFF. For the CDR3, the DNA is TGTGCCAGCAGCTTATGGAGTGCAAACACCGGGGAGCTGTTTTTT.

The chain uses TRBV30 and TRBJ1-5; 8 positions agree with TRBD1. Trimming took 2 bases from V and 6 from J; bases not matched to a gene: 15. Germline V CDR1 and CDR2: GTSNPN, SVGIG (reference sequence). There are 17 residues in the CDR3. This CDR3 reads CAWSLPTTGGGSQPQHF. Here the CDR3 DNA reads TGTGCCTGGAGTCTACCTACTACAGGGGGAGGTAGTCAGCCCCAGCATTTT.

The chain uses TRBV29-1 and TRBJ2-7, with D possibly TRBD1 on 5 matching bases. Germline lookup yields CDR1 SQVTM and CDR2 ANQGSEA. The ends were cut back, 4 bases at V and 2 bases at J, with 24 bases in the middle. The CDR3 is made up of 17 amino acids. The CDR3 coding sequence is TGCAGCGTTGTAACCCAACGCAACAGGAAGATACCCTACGAGCAGTACTTC. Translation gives CSVVTQRNRKIPYEQYF.

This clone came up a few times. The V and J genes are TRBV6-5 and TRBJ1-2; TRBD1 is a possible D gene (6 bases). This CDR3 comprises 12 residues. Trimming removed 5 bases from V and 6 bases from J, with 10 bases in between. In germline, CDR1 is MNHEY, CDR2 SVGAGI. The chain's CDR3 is CASSTTGHGYTF. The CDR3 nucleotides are TGTGCCAGCAGTACCACAGGGCATGGCTACACCTTC.

CDR3 loop: CASSKIQGADTQYF. CDR3 coding DNA: TGTGCCAGCAGCAAAATACAGGGCGCAGATACGCAGTATTTT. The chain has TRBV6-6 and TRBJ2-3; TRBD1 might be the D (6 bases). V was shortened by 6 bases and J by 4 bases, with 14 bases between the two germline ends. This CDR3 is 14 amino acids long. CDR1 and CDR2 from the germline V gene are MNHNY and SVGAGI (reference sequence).

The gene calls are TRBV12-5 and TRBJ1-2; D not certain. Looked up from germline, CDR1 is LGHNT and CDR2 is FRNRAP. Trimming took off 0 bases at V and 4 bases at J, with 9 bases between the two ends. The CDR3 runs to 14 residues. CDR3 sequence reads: CASGLVRAAYGYTF. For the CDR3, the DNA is TGTGCTAGTGGTTTGGTACGGGCAGCCTATGGCTACACCTTC.

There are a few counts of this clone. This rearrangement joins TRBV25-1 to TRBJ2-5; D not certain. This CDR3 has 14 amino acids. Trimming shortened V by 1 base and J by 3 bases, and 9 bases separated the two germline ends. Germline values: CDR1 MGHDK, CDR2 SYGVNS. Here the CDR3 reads CASSEFGTEETQYF. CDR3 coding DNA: TGTGCCAGCAGTGAATTTGGTACAGAAGAGACCCAGTACTTC.

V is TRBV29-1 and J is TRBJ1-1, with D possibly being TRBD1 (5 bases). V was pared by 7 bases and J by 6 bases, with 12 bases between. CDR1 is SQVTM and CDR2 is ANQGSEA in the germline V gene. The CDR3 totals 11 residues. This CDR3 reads CSAGVGAEAFF. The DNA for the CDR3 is TGCAGCGCAGGAGTAGGGGCTGAAGCTTTCTTT.

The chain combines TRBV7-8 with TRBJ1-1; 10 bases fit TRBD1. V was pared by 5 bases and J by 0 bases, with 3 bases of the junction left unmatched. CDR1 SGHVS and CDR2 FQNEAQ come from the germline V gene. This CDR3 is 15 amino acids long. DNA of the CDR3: TGTGCCAGCAGCGGACAGGGGGGCATGAACACTGAAGCTTTCTTT. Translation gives CASSGQGGMNTEAFF.

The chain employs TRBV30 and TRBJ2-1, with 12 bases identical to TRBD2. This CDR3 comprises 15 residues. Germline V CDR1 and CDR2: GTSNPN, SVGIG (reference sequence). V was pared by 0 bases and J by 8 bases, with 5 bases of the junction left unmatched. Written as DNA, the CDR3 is TGTGCCTGGAGTGTACAGGGACTAGCGGGCGATGAGCAGTTCTTC. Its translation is CAWSVQGLAGDEQFF.

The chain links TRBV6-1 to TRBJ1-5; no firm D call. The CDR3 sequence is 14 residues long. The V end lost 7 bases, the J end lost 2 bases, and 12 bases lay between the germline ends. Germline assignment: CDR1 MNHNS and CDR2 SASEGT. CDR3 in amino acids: CASIETWGNQPQHF. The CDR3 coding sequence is TGTGCCAGCATCGAAACATGGGGCAATCAGCCCCAGCATTTT.